A single sample gave rise to the 30 T cell receptor beta chains below, sequenced in a study of blood T cell repertoires in COVID-19. Method: immunoSEQ multiplex PCR; TCRdb's copy keeps in-frame clones and lacks some. The sample lists about 190,000 clones; about 82% were seen once. The sample consisted of PBMCs or T cells enriched from blood (not recorded which). Source of these receptors: a man aged 35 to 55 with acute COVID-19.

The chain has TRBV27 and TRBJ2-5, with D perhaps matching TRBD2 (6 bases). Per germline, CDR1 MNHEY and CDR2 SMNVEV (reference sequence). CDR3 length: 13 amino acids. Trimming left V 8 bases short and J 5 bases short, with 15 bases between. CDR3 DNA: TGTGCCAGCCGACCCGGGGGTAGTGAGACCCAGTACTTC. Amino acid sequence: CASRPGGSETQYF.

V gene TRBV9 combines with J gene TRBJ1-6, with unresolved D. V gave up 2 bases and J gave up 9 bases, with 18 bases separating them. Germline V lookup: CDR1 SGDLS, CDR2 YYNGEE. The CDR3 length is 16 residues. Here the CDR3 reads CASSVGPTPSVSPLHF. CDR3 DNA: TGTGCCAGCAGCGTTGGGCCCACTCCCTCGGTTTCACCCCTCCACTTT.

The V and J genes are TRBV6-5 and TRBJ2-7; TRBD1 matches at 9 bases. Trimming at V came to 6 bases and at J to 3 bases, leaving 6 bases not matched to a gene. CDR3 length: 14 amino acids. CDR1 and CDR2 from the germline V gene are MNHEY and SVGAGI. The CDR3 loop is CASRTGGLLYEQYF. CDR3 bases: TGTGCCAGCAGGACAGGGGGGTTACTCTACGAGCAGTACTTC.

The rearrangement uses TRBV12-2 and TRBJ1-6; the table's D call TRBD1 went unverified against the DNA. TRBV12-2 is a known pseudogene. There are 18 residues in the CDR3. DNA of the CDR3: TGTGCAAGTCGCTTTAGGGACAGCATATCCCACTATAATTCACCCCTCCACTTT. The encoded protein is CASRFRDSISHYNSPLHF.

This clone was observed a few times. The CDR3 here is CASSRALGRGNEQFF. DNA of the CDR3: TGTGCCAGCAGTCGGGCTTTAGGTCGGGGGAATGAGCAGTTCTTC. The V gene is TRBV7-3, the J gene TRBJ2-1; a possible D gene is TRBD2 (6 bases). The germline V gene encodes CDR1 SGHTA and CDR2 FQGTGA. The V gene lost 6 bases and the J gene lost 7 bases, with 19 bases spanning the gap. The CDR3 is 15 residues long.

The chain recombines TRBV19 with TRBJ2-5; D not resolved. The germline V gene has CDR1 LNHDA and CDR2 SQIVND (reference sequence). This CDR3 contains 13 residues. Between the trimmed V and J ends, which lost 3 bases and 1 base, there was a span of 6 bases. DNA for the CDR3: TGTGCCAGTAGTATCCAGTTCCAAGAGACCCAGTACTTC. Protein product: CASSIQFQETQYF.

This clone was counted between two and nine times. The chain employs TRBV19 and TRBJ1-1; D is undetermined. Germline V gene data show CDR1 as LNHDA and CDR2 as SQIVND (reference sequence). Trimming cost V 3 bases and J 4 bases, with 15 bases left between them. The CDR3 is made up of 15 amino acids. The CDR3: CASSIFGRAGTEAFF. In DNA form, the CDR3 reads TGTGCCAGTAGTATTTTTGGGCGCGCGGGCACTGAAGCTTTCTTT.

This chain connects TRBV5-6 to TRBJ2-1; 9 bases are a match to TRBD2. Germline CDR1 SGHDT, CDR2 YYEEEE. The CDR3 loop spans 16 amino acids. After removal of 3 bases from V and 3 bases from J, the junction contained 7 bases not matched to a gene. The CDR3 loop reads CASSSPGREGYNEQFF. In DNA form, the CDR3 reads TGTGCCAGCAGCTCCCCGGGGCGGGAGGGCTACAATGAGCAGTTCTTC.

The chain recombines TRBV4-3 with TRBJ2-1; 8 nucleotides match TRBD2. Trimming took 0 bases from V and 6 from J; bases not matched to a gene: 7. Germline V gene sequence: CDR1 LGHNA, CDR2 YSLEER. This CDR3 comprises 16 residues. The CDR3 DNA sequence: TGCGCCAGCAGCCAAGATAGGAGCGGGAGAGGCAATGAGCAGTTCTTC. Translated, it gives CASSQDRSGRGNEQFF.

The chain combines TRBV4-2 with TRBJ1-1, with D tentatively TRBD1 (6 bases). Germline V gene data show CDR1 as LGHNA and CDR2 as YNFKEQ. This CDR3 has 15 residues. V was pared by 4 bases and J by 1 base, with 13 bases between. Here the CDR3 DNA reads TGTGCCAGCAGCCGGTCTGACAGGAGGAACACTGAAGCTTTCTTT. It encodes CASSRSDRRNTEAFF.

V gene TRBV9 combines with J gene TRBJ1-1; no reliable D call. The germline V gene has CDR1 SGDLS and CDR2 YYNGEE. V gave up 0 bases and J gave up 0 bases, with 9 bases separating them. The CDR3 has 15 amino acids. In DNA, the CDR3 is TGTGCCAGCAGCGTAGTTATCGGTTTGAACACTGAAGCTTTCTTT. As protein: CASSVVIGLNTEAFF. The variable domain in full, completed from reference TRBV9 and TRBJ1-1, reads DSGVTQTPKHLITATGQRVTLRCSPRSGDLSVYWYQQSLDQGLQFLIQYYNGEERAKGNILERFSAQQFPDLHSELNLSSLELGDSALYFCASSVVIGLNTEAFFGQGTRLTVV.

This rearrangement joins TRBV7-2 to TRBJ2-1, with D hard to call. V lost 1 base and J lost 7, with 8 bases in between. CDR3 length: 13 residues. Germline lookup yields CDR1 SGHTA and CDR2 FQGNSA. CDR3 nucleotides: TGTGCCAGCAGCTTAGGTCCGTTAAATGAGCAGTTCTTC. Amino acids: CASSLGPLNEQFF.

This clone was seen a single time. The chain is built from TRBV28 and TRBJ1-2; 8 bases are a match to TRBD1. This CDR3 region has 15 residues. Germline V gene sequence: CDR1 MDHEN, CDR2 SYDVKM. With V trimmed by 5 bases and J by 5 bases, 10 bases remained unmatched. The CDR3 sequence: CASSGGLDRDYGYTF. In nucleotides, the CDR3 is TGTGCCAGCAGTGGTGGCCTGGACAGGGATTATGGCTACACCTTC.

V and J are TRBV7-2 and TRBJ2-2; TRBD2 matches at 11 bases. V was clipped by 2 bases and J by 7 bases; unmatched bases: 12. Germline assignment: CDR1 SGHTA and CDR2 FQGNSA. The CDR3 totals 18 residues. The CDR3 is CASSLRALAGGPGGELFF. CDR3 sequence (DNA): TGTGCCAGCAGCTTAAGGGCCTTAGCGGGAGGGCCGGGCGGGGAGCTGTTTTTT.

The V gene is TRBV5-4, the J gene TRBJ2-5; a possible D gene is TRBD2 (5 bases). Trimming left V 0 bases short and J 9 bases short, with 9 bases between. CDR3 length: 12 residues. Looked up from germline, CDR1 is SGHNT and CDR2 is YYREEE (reference sequence). The CDR3 spells CASSLEEGPQYF. The CDR3 DNA is TGTGCCAGCAGCTTGGAAGAGGGTCCCCAGTACTTC.

The chain couples TRBV9 to TRBJ1-6, with no clear D. CDR3 length equals 14 residues. Germline CDR1 SGDLS, CDR2 YYNGEE. V was trimmed by 0 bases and J by 8 bases, leaving 9 bases between them. The CDR3 DNA sequence: TGTGCCAGCAGCGTAGCTACAGCTGATTCACCCCTCCACTTT. Amino acid sequence: CASSVATADSPLHF.

V gene TRBV19 combines with J gene TRBJ2-6; D is perhaps TRBD2 (5 bases). The germline CDR1 and CDR2 sequences are LNHDA and SQIVND (reference sequence). The CDR3 consists of 15 residues. The V end lost 8 bases, the J end lost 3 bases, and 14 bases lay between the germline ends. CDR3 coding DNA: TGTGCCAGTCGTAACGGGGTTCATGGGGCCAACGTCCTGACTTTC. This codes for CASRNGVHGANVLTF. The full variable domain, in which reference TRBV19 and TRBJ2-6 provide the parts outside the CDR3, is DGGITQSPKYLFRKEGQNVTLSCEQNLNHDAMYWYRQDPGQGLRLIYYSQIVNDFQKGDIAEGYSVSREKKESFPLTVTSAQKNPTAFYLCASRNGVHGANVLTFGAGSRLTVL.

The genes are TRBV5-4 and TRBJ2-1; the match to TRBD2 covers 12 bases. The CDR3 has 15 residues. V was clipped by 6 bases and J by 6 bases; unmatched bases: 7. Germline V lookup: CDR1 SGHNT, CDR2 YYREEE (reference sequence). Here the CDR3 reads CASTAGLAGSNEQFF. The CDR3 nucleotides are TGTGCCAGCACCGCAGGACTAGCGGGGTCCAATGAGCAGTTCTTC.

The chain links TRBV10-2 to TRBJ2-2; the D gene is possibly TRBD1 (5 bases). Trimming removed 0 bases at V and 5 bases at J, with 10 bases between. This CDR3 has 15 residues. The V gene's germline CDR1 is WSHSY and CDR2 SAAADI. CDR3 DNA sequence: TGCGCCAGCAGTGAGTCTAGGGGAACAACCGGGGAGCTGTTTTTT. Encoded protein: CASSESRGTTGELFF.

J is TRBJ2-3 and V is TRBV7-2; D may be TRBD2 (6 bases). The germline CDR1 and CDR2 sequences are SGHTA and FQGNSA. Trimming stripped 3 bases from V and 1 base from J, with 11 bases between. The CDR3 consists of 15 residues. CDR3 nucleotides: TGTGCCAGCAGCTTGGGGGGTCCGGGCACAGATACGCAGTATTTT. Translated, it gives CASSLGGPGTDTQYF.

This clone was picked up one time. The V call is TRBV9, the J call TRBJ2-7; 7 bases line up with TRBD1. Germline CDR1 and CDR2: SGDLS and YYNGEE. The trim removed 6 bases at V and 6 bases at J, leaving 9 bases unmatched. The length of the CDR3 is 13 residues. Written as DNA, the CDR3 is TGTGCCAGCACCAAAGGGACAGAAGGCGAGCAGTACTTC. Protein sequence: CASTKGTEGEQYF.

The V and J genes are TRBV28 and TRBJ2-7; D may be TRBD1 (5 bases). CDR3 length: 14 amino acids. CDR1 is MDHEN and CDR2 is SYDVKM in the germline V gene. Trimming pared 5 bases from V and 2 bases from J, leaving 13 bases between. CDR3 loop: CASSVQGSTYEQYF. The DNA for the CDR3 is TGTGCCAGCAGTGTGCAGGGATCCACCTACGAGCAGTACTTC.

The chain joins TRBV7-2 to TRBJ2-7; 11 nucleotides line up with TRBD2. The CDR3 is 19 residues long. Trimming took 5 bases from V and 6 from J; bases not matched to a gene: 21. In germline, CDR1 is SGHTA, CDR2 FQGNSA. CDR3 residues: CASSRQVGGLSGRAGEQYF. The CDR3 DNA reads TGTGCCAGCAGCAGACAGGTTGGGGGGCTTAGCGGGAGGGCCGGCGAGCAGTACTTC. The variable domain in full, completed from reference TRBV7-2 and TRBJ2-7, reads GAGVSQSPSNKVTEKGKDVELRCDPISGHTALYWYRQSLGQGLEFLIYFQGNSAPDKSGLPSDRFSAERTGGSVSTLTIQRTQQEDSAVYLCASSRQVGGLSGRAGEQYFGPGTRLTVT.

The chain combines TRBV5-5 with TRBJ1-5; TRBD1 aligns across 8 bases. The trim removed 3 bases at V and 6 bases at J, leaving 5 bases unmatched. Germline CDR1 SGHKS, CDR2 YYEKEE (reference sequence). The CDR3 has 14 residues. CDR3 sequence: CASSSGTGGQPQHF. The CDR3 DNA reads TGTGCCAGCAGCTCCGGGACAGGAGGTCAGCCCCAGCATTTT.

The chain combines TRBV5-4 with TRBJ2-7; 10 bases map to TRBD2. The ends lost 4 bases at V and 5 bases at J; junction bases unmatched: 6. This CDR3 has 14 amino acids. The V gene's germline CDR1 is SGHNT and CDR2 YYREEE (reference sequence). The CDR3 sequence: CASSDASGSNEQYF. CDR3 bases: TGTGCCAGCAGCGACGCTAGCGGGAGTAACGAGCAGTACTTC.

J is TRBJ2-7 and V is TRBV6-6, with a weak D call TRBD1 (5 bases). Trimming shortened V by 8 bases and J by 4 bases, and 9 bases separated the two germline ends. Germline CDR1 reads MNHNY; CDR2 reads SVGAGI (reference sequence). The CDR3 runs to 11 residues. The CDR3 is CASFSGYEQYF. Here the CDR3 DNA reads TGTGCCAGCTTTTCAGGGTACGAGCAGTACTTC.

The chain recombines TRBV5-6 with TRBJ1-5; D uncertain. This CDR3 region has 13 residues. Germline values: CDR1 SGHDT, CDR2 YYEEEE. The V end lost 0 bases, the J end lost 4 bases, and 5 bases lay between the germline ends. This chain's CDR3 is CASSLGSNQPQHF. For the CDR3, the DNA is TGTGCCAGCAGCTTGGGCAGTAATCAGCCCCAGCATTTT.

The rearrangement uses TRBV28 and TRBJ1-2; perhaps TRBD1 as D (6 bases). The CDR3 covers 12 residues. Germline values: CDR1 MDHEN, CDR2 SYDVKM. V lost 5 bases to trimming and J lost 8 bases, with 12 bases between them. The CDR3 bases are TGTGCCAGCAGTGCGAACAGGGAAGGCTACACCTTC. Translating it yields CASSANREGYTF.

This chain connects TRBV4-1 to TRBJ2-1; D may be TRBD2 (6 bases). Trimming cost V 4 bases and J 2 bases, with 12 bases left between them. From germline, CDR1 is MGHRA and CDR2 YSYEKL. The CDR3 is 15 amino acids. The CDR3 DNA reads TGCGCCAGCAGCCTTCGGGGAGGCCCCTACAATGAGCAGTTCTTC. Its translation: CASSLRGGPYNEQFF.

The chain recombines TRBV7-9 with TRBJ1-5; D gene ambiguous. Germline values: CDR1 SEHNR, CDR2 FQNEAQ (reference sequence). CDR3 size: 13 residues. Trimming pared 5 bases from V and 0 bases from J, leaving 5 bases between. The CDR3 DNA follows: TGTGCCAGCAGCCCAGATAGCAATCAGCCCCAGCATTTT. Amino acids: CASSPDSNQPQHF.